The table lists the clone carrying this T cell receptor beta chain with a count of one. The data were obtained in a study of T cells in tumors after PD-1 blockade. On the study more broadly: No patient had prior checkpoint blockade, systemic immunosuppression, or radiotherapy within 4 weeks.

The method was immunoSEQ multiplex PCR; TCRdb's version includes in-frame clones alone and lacks a portion of them. The data contain some 66,000 clones, over 65% of them singletons. The length of the CDR3 is 14 residues. In germline, CDR1 is MNHEY, CDR2 SVGAGI. The ends were cut back, 6 bases at V and 0 bases at J, with 11 bases in the middle. The TCR sequence derives from a human donor with basal cell carcinoma. Source: PBMCs, taken after anti-PD-1 treatment. The V and J genes are TRBV6-5 and TRBJ1-1; a weak D match, TRBD1 (6 bases). The DNA for the CDR3 is TGTGCCAGCAGAAACAGGGTAATGAACACTGAAGCTTTCTTT. Its translation: CASRNRVMNTEAFF.